These 20 T cell receptor beta chains were sequenced from one sample in a study of beta chain features in type 1 diabetes. For these TCRs, the target antigens are not known. The isolated RNA, all of it, was reverse transcribed, so expressed TCRB transcripts were what got sequenced. Assay: immunoSEQ multiplex PCR; the TCRdb copy retains only in-frame clones and omits some. Here the sample spans roughly 700,000 clones, around an eighth being singletons. Study findings and constraints: TCRB CDR3 length was moderately but significantly reduced in all four CD4+ subsets of Type 1 diabetes patients.

Sequencing input: naive CD4+ T cells from blood. The receptors were sampled from a man aged 18 to 29 with type 1 diabetes.

The chain has TRBV5-6 and TRBJ2-1; the D gene is possibly TRBD1 (6 bases). Germline V CDR1 and CDR2: SGHDT, YYEEEE. V lost 1 base, J lost 3 bases, and 8 bases lay in between. The CDR3 runs 14 residues. DNA of the CDR3: TGTGCCAGCAGCTTGCAGGGGTACTACAATGAGCAGTTCTTC. Translating gives CASSLQGYYNEQFF.

In this sample, this clone turned up a few times. The sample has other DNA sequences that encode this CDR3 too. The V call is TRBV7-2, the J call TRBJ2-7, with D uncertain. Germline CDR1 and CDR2: SGHTA and FQGNSA. Deletions cut 4 bases from V and 4 bases from J, with 5 bases between. The CDR3 loop spans 11 amino acids. The CDR3 region is CASSSTYEQYF. In nucleotides, the CDR3 is TGTGCCAGCAGCTCGACGTACGAGCAGTACTTC.

The DNA for the CDR3 is TGTGCCATCAGTGAAAACGCTGACTATGGCTACACCTTC. Protein product: CAISENADYGYTF. This sequence joins TRBV10-3 and TRBJ1-2; the D is unclear. This CDR3 is built from 13 residues. The germline V and J ends were trimmed by 3 bases and 3 bases, with 8 bases remaining between them. Germline V gene lookup returns CDR1 ENHRY and CDR2 SYGVKD.

The chain is built from TRBV4-1 and TRBJ2-1, with 9 bases that match TRBD1. CDR3 size: 19 residues. The ends lost 0 bases at V and 6 bases at J; junction bases unmatched: 15. The germline V gene has CDR1 MGHRA and CDR2 YSYEKL. CDR3 protein: CASSQDKGQGKVGGNEQFF. CDR3 bases: TGCGCCAGCAGCCAAGATAAGGGACAGGGAAAGGTTGGGGGCAATGAGCAGTTCTTC.

The table lists this clone with a few counts. The V and J genes are TRBV7-2 and TRBJ2-5, with 7 bases identical to TRBD2. This CDR3 has 13 amino acids. Trimming at V came to 5 bases and at J to 5 bases, leaving 5 bases not matched to a gene. CDR1 and CDR2 (germline): SGHTA, FQGNSA. CDR3 amino acids: CASSLSGAETQYF. The CDR3 DNA follows: TGTGCCAGCAGCCTAAGCGGGGCGGAGACCCAGTACTTC.

The CDR3 nucleotides read TGTGCCAGCAGCCCGGGACACACGAACACCGGGGAGCTGTTTTTT. Protein product: CASSPGHTNTGELFF. The gene calls are TRBV7-7 and TRBJ2-2, with D maybe TRBD1 (6 bases). The ends were cut back, 5 bases at V and 0 bases at J, with 10 bases in the middle. The CDR3 has 15 residues. The V gene's germline CDR1 is SSHAT and CDR2 FNYEAQ (reference sequence).

The V gene is TRBV30, the J gene TRBJ1-6; 12 nucleotides agree with TRBD1. The CDR3 covers 19 residues. The trim removed 3 bases at V and 2 bases at J, leaving 11 bases unmatched. In germline, CDR1 is GTSNPN, CDR2 SVGIG (reference sequence). CDR3 DNA sequence: TGTGCCTGGAGCAACTCCCGGGACAGGGGGCCGACCTATAATTCACCCCTCCACTTT. Translated: CAWSNSRDRGPTYNSPLHF.

In this sample, this clone turned up a few times. The chain combines TRBV29-1 with TRBJ1-3; weak D call: TRBD1 (6 bases). Deletions cut 4 bases from V and 7 bases from J, with 11 bases between. The CDR3 contains 12 residues. The V gene's germline CDR1 is SQVTM and CDR2 ANQGSEA. CDR3 bases: TGCAGCGTTGGACAGGCAGCGAACACCATATATTTT. It codes for CSVGQAANTIYF.

CDR3 sequence reads: CASSQTLGQGNEKLFF. The CDR3 DNA is TGCGCCAGCAGCCAAACCCTGGGACAGGGGAATGAAAAACTGTTTTTT. The chain carries TRBV4-1 and TRBJ1-4, with 10 bases fitting TRBD1. The CDR3 is made up of 16 amino acids. Germline loops: CDR1 MGHRA, CDR2 YSYEKL. V lost 2 bases and J lost 5; bases outside the gene matches: 5.

As regards this clone: Other DNA sequences in this specimen translate into the identical CDR3. The chain combines TRBV4-1 with TRBJ1-2, with 8 bases matching TRBD1. V lost 3 bases, J lost 2 bases, and 5 bases stayed unmatched. Per germline, CDR1 MGHRA and CDR2 YSYEKL. This CDR3 has 15 residues. The CDR3 region is CASSHLGQGNYGYTF. The CDR3 coding sequence is TGCGCCAGCAGCCACTTAGGACAGGGAAACTATGGCTACACCTTC.

The chain employs TRBV9 and TRBJ2-1, with 11 bases fitting TRBD2. With 4 bases clipped from V and 8 bases from J, the junction kept 14 bases outside the gene matches. Germline V gives CDR1 SGDLS, CDR2 YYNGEE. This CDR3 contains 17 residues. CDR3 amino acids: CASSPRRSLAGVDEQFF. DNA for the CDR3: TGTGCCAGCAGCCCCCGTAGGTCACTAGCGGGGGTCGATGAGCAGTTCTTC.

The rearrangement joins TRBV30 to TRBJ1-2; tentatively, D is TRBD1 (5 bases). Trimming left V 3 bases short and J 5 bases short, with 13 bases between. Looked up from germline, CDR1 is GTSNPN and CDR2 is SVGIG (reference sequence). This CDR3 contains 13 residues. The DNA of the CDR3 is TGTGCCTGGAGCAAGGGGTCTGGGTATGGCTACACCTTC. Protein: CAWSKGSGYGYTF. Complete variable domain (other parts from reference TRBV30 and TRBJ1-2): SQTIHQWPATLVQPVGSPLSLECTVEGTSNPNLYWYRQAAGRGLQLLFYSVGIGQISSEVPQNLSASRPQDRQFILSSKKLLLSDSGFYLCAWSKGSGYGYTFGSGTRLTVV.

This clone was detected a few times. The chain recombines TRBV30 with TRBJ2-5, with 7 bases matching TRBD1. Germline V lookup: CDR1 GTSNPN, CDR2 SVGIG (reference sequence). Trimming at V came to 4 bases and at J to 1 base, leaving 3 bases not matched to a gene. The CDR3 runs to 13 residues. CDR3 bases: TGTGCCTGGAAGGGACAGCCCCAAGAGACCCAGTACTTC. Encoded protein: CAWKGQPQETQYF.

This clone has more than one count but fewer than ten. This chain uses TRBV2 with TRBJ2-6; no reliable D call. The CDR3 runs to 17 residues. V gave up 3 bases and J gave up 0 bases, with 12 bases separating them. Germline-derived CDR1 and CDR2 are SNHLY and FYNNEI. The CDR3 nucleotides are TGTGCCAGCAGTGAGGGGTCGGCTCACTCTGGGGCCAACGTCCTGACTTTC. It is translated as CASSEGSAHSGANVLTF.

This clone occurred a few times. This sequence joins TRBV5-6 and TRBJ2-7; D remains ambiguous. V lost 3 bases and J 1 base, leaving 14 bases between the germline ends. Germline values: CDR1 SGHDT, CDR2 YYEEEE. The CDR3 runs to 15 residues. The CDR3: CASSSKFFQSYEQYF. The CDR3 nucleotides are TGTGCCAGCAGCTCCAAATTCTTCCAGTCCTACGAGCAGTACTTC. Looking up the rest from reference TRBV5-6 and TRBJ2-7 gives the full variable domain: DAGVTQSPTHLIKTRGQQVTLRCSPKSGHDTVSWYQQALGQGPQFIFQYYEEEERQRGNFPDRFSGHQFPNYSSELNVNALLLGDSALYLCASSSKFFQSYEQYFGPGTRLTVT.

This clone was observed a handful of times. The CDR3 DNA reads TGCAGCGCCATAGAACCGGGGGGCACTGAAGCTTTCTTT. It is translated as CSAIEPGGTEAFF. V gene TRBV29-1 combines with J gene TRBJ1-1; a possible D gene is TRBD1 (5 bases). Germline CDR1 reads SQVTM; CDR2 reads ANQGSEA. Trimming stripped 7 bases from V and 4 bases from J, with 16 bases between. This CDR3 has 13 amino acids.

This clone was seen more than once but under ten times. The V call is TRBV5-4, the J call TRBJ2-1, with 7 positions matching TRBD1. V gave up 4 bases and J gave up 0 bases; unmatched junction bases: 4. The CDR3 length is 15 residues. CDR1 and CDR2 from the germline V gene are SGHNT and YYREEE (reference sequence). CDR3 DNA: TGTGCCAGCAGCGCGGACAGGAGCTCCTACAATGAGCAGTTCTTC. Amino acid sequence: CASSADRSSYNEQFF.

There are a few counts of this clone. The same CDR3 can be traced to other DNA sequences in this sample. The V gene is TRBV18, the J gene TRBJ1-1; the D gene is possibly TRBD1 (5 bases). The germline CDR1 and CDR2 sequences are KGHSH and LQKENI. The CDR3 is 13 amino acids. V was pared by 5 bases and J by 1 base, with 8 bases between. The DNA of the CDR3 is TGTGCCAGCTCAGCGGGGGAGAACACTGAAGCTTTCTTT. It codes for CASSAGENTEAFF.

This sequence joins TRBV18 and TRBJ2-1, with D perhaps matching TRBD2 (6 bases). The V end lost 5 bases, the J end lost 4 bases, and 9 bases lay between the germline ends. Germline-derived CDR1 and CDR2 are KGHSH and LQKENI. This CDR3 contains 13 residues. This CDR3 reads CASSGEEYNEQFF. CDR3 nucleotides: TGTGCCAGCTCAGGGGAGGAGTACAATGAGCAGTTCTTC. The full variable domain, rest sourced from reference TRBV18 and TRBJ2-1, is NAGVMQNPRHLVRRRGQEARLRCSPMKGHSHVYWYRQLPEEGLKFMVYLQKENIIDESGMPKERFSAEFPKEGPSILRIQQVVRGDSAAYFCASSGEEYNEQFFGPGTRLTVL.

This clone showed up just a few times. This chain links TRBV6-5 with TRBJ1-2, with D maybe TRBD1 (6 bases). The germline gives CDR1 MNHEY, CDR2 SVGAGI. V lost 2 bases and J lost 7, with 11 bases in between. This CDR3 comprises 13 residues. This CDR3 reads CASSYNTGPGYTF. The CDR3 coding sequence is TGTGCCAGCAGTTACAACACAGGGCCTGGCTACACCTTC.